The 30 T cell receptor beta chains presented below share a single source sample, sequenced in a study of blood T cell repertoires in COVID-19. The repertoire was sequenced with immunoSEQ multiplex PCR; TCRdb's copy has only in-frame clones and lacks some. The sample records approximately 55,000 clones, 87% being singletons. The sample was peripheral blood. All receptors derive from a man between 45 and 60 years old with active COVID-19.

The rearrangement links TRBV7-9 to TRBJ1-1; tentatively, D is TRBD1 (6 bases). Trimming removed 6 bases at V and 5 bases at J, with 10 bases between. Germline CDR1 SEHNR, CDR2 FQNEAQ (reference sequence). CDR3 length equals 12 residues. CDR3 DNA sequence: TGTGCCAGCAGTGCAGGGGAGACTGAAGCTTTCTTT. Translating gives CASSAGETEAFF.

The rearrangement links TRBV5-1 to TRBJ2-2; weak D call: TRBD1 (6 bases). Germline V lookup: CDR1 SGHRS, CDR2 YFSETQ. V lost 8 bases and J lost 3, with 14 bases in between. The CDR3 runs to 14 residues. The CDR3 here is CAREGDMDTGELFF. CDR3 DNA sequence: TGCGCCAGAGAAGGGGACATGGACACCGGGGAGCTGTTTTTT.

This rearrangement joins TRBV12-5 to TRBJ2-1; 11 nucleotides line up with TRBD2. Germline V gene lookup returns CDR1 LGHNT and CDR2 FRNRAP. V gave up 2 bases and J gave up 3 bases; unmatched junction bases: 15. The CDR3 contains 20 residues. In DNA form, the CDR3 reads TGTGCTAGTGGTTTGTCGTCCCTAGCGGGAGGACAGTCGGACTACAATGAGCAGTTCTTC. Translating gives CASGLSSLAGGQSDYNEQFF. The variable domain in full, completed from reference TRBV12-5 and TRBJ2-1, reads DARVTQTPRHKVTEMGQEVTMRCQPILGHNTVFWYRQTMMQGLELLAYFRNRAPLDDSGMPKDRFSAEMPDATLATLKIQPSEPRDSAVYFCASGLSSLAGGQSDYNEQFFGPGTRLTVL.

V is TRBV10-1 and J is TRBJ2-2, with 10 bases lining up with TRBD2. This CDR3 spans 17 amino acids. Trimming cost V 6 bases and J 5 bases; bases outside gene matches: 12. Germline V gene data show CDR1 as WNHNN and CDR2 as SYGVQD (reference sequence). The CDR3 spells CASSGGVAGGRTGELFF. The DNA for the CDR3 is TGCGCCAGCAGCGGAGGGGTAGCGGGGGGAAGGACCGGGGAGCTGTTTTTT.

The J gene is TRBJ1-6, the V gene TRBV7-9, with 8 nucleotides matching TRBD1. The V gene's germline CDR1 is SEHNR and CDR2 FQNEAQ (reference sequence). The CDR3 is 17 amino acids. Trimming took 4 bases from V and 10 from J; bases not matched to a gene: 15. The CDR3: CASSSPRGRGLESPLHF. In DNA, the CDR3 is TGTGCCAGCAGCTCACCCCGCGGCAGGGGGCTTGAATCACCCCTCCACTTT.

This clone was seen only once. The chain links TRBV12-3 or TRBV12-4 to TRBJ2-7; a possible D gene is TRBD1 (6 bases). V was cut by 11 bases and J by 2 bases, with 13 bases left in between. CDR3 length: 12 residues. CDR3 coding DNA: TGTGCCTCTAGGTCAGGGGCCTACGAGCAGTACTTC. This translates into CASRSGAYEQYF.

This chain connects TRBV2 to TRBJ2-1, with D possibly TRBD2 on 5 matching bases. The CDR3 is 14 residues long. V lost 6 bases and J lost 10, with 19 bases in between. Germline values: CDR1 SNHLY, CDR2 FYNNEI. The CDR3 sequence: CASSPERPVKEQFF. Here the CDR3 DNA reads TGTGCCAGCAGCCCGGAGCGGCCCGTAAAGGAGCAGTTCTTC.

The chain uses TRBV4-2 and TRBJ2-5; TRBD2 is a possible D gene (7 bases). The V end was cut by 0 bases, the J end by 4 bases, with 15 bases between. Germline V gene sequence: CDR1 LGHNA, CDR2 YNFKEQ. This CDR3 is 16 amino acids long. CDR3 protein: CASSQEGGGARETQYF. The CDR3 region has the DNA TGTGCCAGCAGCCAAGAAGGGGGAGGGGCTAGAGAGACCCAGTACTTC.

The chain joins TRBV2 to TRBJ2-1; D is ambiguous. Germline V lookup: CDR1 SNHLY, CDR2 FYNNEI. The CDR3 consists of 15 residues. The germline V and J ends were trimmed by 6 bases and 0 bases, with 12 bases remaining between them. The CDR3: CASRRTTGSYNEQFF. The CDR3 coding sequence is TGTGCCAGCAGAAGAACTACCGGCTCCTACAATGAGCAGTTCTTC.

This clone was picked up one time. The V call is TRBV2, the J call TRBJ1-6; no clear D. V lost 3 bases, J lost 13 bases, and 7 bases lay in between. CDR1 and CDR2 (germline): SNHLY, FYNNEI. This CDR3 region has 11 residues. The CDR3 is CASSEGGPLHF. The CDR3 DNA reads TGTGCCAGCAGTGAGGGCGGGCCCCTCCACTTT.

The chain has TRBV7-6 and TRBJ1-5; possibly TRBD1 for D (5 bases). Deletions cut 8 bases from V and 3 bases from J, with 14 bases between. The CDR3 loop spans 14 amino acids. Germline V CDR1 and CDR2: SGHVS, FNYEAQ. CDR3 DNA sequence: TGTGCCAGCGATAGCCCCAGGGCCAATCAGCCCCAGCATTTT. Protein: CASDSPRANQPQHF.

The CDR3 reads CASSVNRVTNTGELFF. The CDR3 DNA follows: TGTGCCAGCAGTGTCAACAGGGTCACCAACACCGGGGAGCTGTTTTTT. This chain connects TRBV2 to TRBJ2-2, with D tentatively TRBD1 (6 bases). The germline CDR1 and CDR2 sequences are SNHLY and FYNNEI. The CDR3 consists of 16 residues. V lost 4 bases, J lost 2 bases, and 14 bases lay in between.

This sequence joins TRBV30 and TRBJ2-2; 8 bases fit TRBD2. The CDR3 runs to 16 residues. With 2 bases clipped from V and 3 bases from J, the junction kept 8 bases outside the gene matches. From germline, CDR1 is GTSNPN and CDR2 SVGIG (reference sequence). The CDR3 here is CAWSRQRLAYTGELFF. For the CDR3, the DNA is TGTGCCTGGAGTAGACAGCGACTAGCGTACACCGGGGAGCTGTTTTTT.

This chain joins TRBV5-6 and TRBJ2-1; 8 nucleotides align to TRBD2. CDR1 and CDR2 (germline): SGHDT, YYEEEE. V was clipped by 1 base and J by 14 bases; unmatched bases: 8. The CDR3 has 13 residues. DNA of the CDR3: TGTGCCAGCAGCTTGATTAGCGGGGCCGCCGAGTTCTTC. Its translation is CASSLISGAAEFF.

The chain combines TRBV28 with TRBJ1-5; weak D call: TRBD1 (5 bases). The V and J ends lost 1 base and 4 bases respectively, with 11 bases between them. The CDR3 contains 15 residues. The V gene's germline CDR1 is MDHEN and CDR2 SYDVKM. The CDR3, as DNA: TGTGCCAGCAGTTTATTGCGGGGGGAAAATCAGCCCCAGCATTTT. The encoded protein is CASSLLRGENQPQHF.

The rearrangement links TRBV28 to TRBJ1-2, with D possibly TRBD1 on 5 matching bases. Germline CDR1 reads MDHEN; CDR2 reads SYDVKM. The CDR3 has 14 residues. V was pared by 2 bases and J by 8 bases, with 15 bases between. DNA of the CDR3: TGTGCCAGCAGTTTAGGCGGGGGGGTTGGAGGCTACACCTTC. Translation gives CASSLGGGVGGYTF.

This sequence joins TRBV2 and TRBJ2-4; 10 nucleotides agree with TRBD2. The germline V gene encodes CDR1 SNHLY and CDR2 FYNNEI. The length of the CDR3 is 17 residues. Germline trimming cut 5 bases from V and 2 bases from J; bases unmatched to any gene: 9. CDR3 amino acids: CASSKSIAGGPKNIQYF. The CDR3 bases are TGTGCCAGCAGTAAAAGTATAGCGGGGGGCCCCAAAAACATTCAGTACTTC. The variable domain in full, completed from reference TRBV2 and TRBJ2-4, reads EPEVTQTPSHQVTQMGQEVILRCVPISNHLYFYWYRQILGQKVEFLVSFYNNEISEKSEIFDDQFSVERPDGSNFTLKIRSTKLEDSAMYFCASSKSIAGGPKNIQYFGAGTRLSVL.

This rearrangement joins TRBV7-9 to TRBJ2-3, with TRBD2 identical over 8 bases. The V and J ends lost 5 bases and 2 bases, in that order; junction bases with no gene match: 12. CDR3 size: 17 residues. Germline assignment: CDR1 SEHNR and CDR2 FQNEAQ (reference sequence). The CDR3 bases are TGTGCCAGCAGCCATACCGGGACTAGGACCACCACAGATACGCAGTATTTT. Translation: CASSHTGTRTTTDTQYF.

The chain joins TRBV6-5 to TRBJ2-7; 8 bases are a match to TRBD2. The V gene's germline CDR1 is MNHEY and CDR2 SVGAGI. V lost 8 bases to trimming and J lost 7 bases; unmatched junction nucleotides: 7. The CDR3 extends over 12 amino acids. The CDR3 DNA follows: TGTGCCAGCCGAAGCGGGAGATGGGAGCAGTACTTC. It yields the protein CASRSGRWEQYF.

The J gene is TRBJ1-1, the V gene TRBV15; tentatively, D is TRBD1 (6 bases). The CDR3 is 13 amino acids. Germline loops: CDR1 LNHNV, CDR2 YYDKDF (reference sequence). V was pared by 8 bases and J by 1 base, with 11 bases between. CDR3 amino acids: CATYTGRNTEAFF. Written as DNA, the CDR3 is TGTGCCACCTACACAGGGCGGAACACTGAAGCTTTCTTT.

The J gene is TRBJ2-7, the V gene TRBV4-3, with a possible D match to TRBD2 (5 bases). CDR1 LGHNA and CDR2 YSLEER come from the germline V gene. Trimming removed 1 base from V and 3 bases from J, with 16 bases in between. CDR3 length: 16 residues. CDR3 DNA: TGCGCCAGCAGCCAAGCGATCGTTCGGGGAGACTACGAGCAGTACTTC. It translates to CASSQAIVRGDYEQYF.

Written as DNA, the CDR3 is TGTGCCAGCAGCTTCAGACTTGTCCCCTACGAGCAGTACTTC. Its translation: CASSFRLVPYEQYF. The chain joins TRBV11-2 to TRBJ2-7; D not certain. In germline, CDR1 is SGHAT, CDR2 FQNNGV. Between the trimmed V and J ends, which lost 3 bases and 2 bases, there was a span of 11 bases. This CDR3 contains 14 residues.

The chain uses TRBV7-9 and TRBJ1-2, with TRBD1 as a possible D gene (6 bases). The ends were cut back, 5 bases at V and 4 bases at J, with 26 bases in the middle. CDR1 is SEHNR, CDR2 FQNEAQ, per germline (reference sequence). This CDR3 contains 18 residues. The CDR3 is CASSPLGGGLVYSYGYTF. In DNA, the CDR3 is TGTGCCAGCAGCCCCCTTGGCGGGGGGCTGGTATATAGCTATGGCTACACCTTC.

This chain joins TRBV19 and TRBJ2-1; D is unclear. Deletions cut 1 base from V and 5 bases from J, with 15 bases between. The germline gives CDR1 LNHDA, CDR2 SQIVND (reference sequence). This CDR3 region has 16 residues. CDR3 DNA: TGTGCCAGTAGTATAGGCCTCCGACTGGCGCACAATGAGCAGTTCTTC. Translation gives CASSIGLRLAHNEQFF. Full variable domain (rest looked up from reference TRBV19 and TRBJ2-1): DGGITQSPKYLFRKEGQNVTLSCEQNLNHDAMYWYRQDPGQGLRLIYYSQIVNDFQKGDIAEGYSVSREKKESFPLTVTSAQKNPTAFYLCASSIGLRLAHNEQFFGPGTRLTVL.

V gene TRBV11-2 combines with J gene TRBJ2-2; D is unclear. Germline CDR1 is SGHAT and CDR2 is FQNNGV. The V gene lost 1 base and the J gene lost 0 bases, with 6 bases spanning the gap. The CDR3 is made up of 15 amino acids. For the CDR3, the DNA is TGTGCCAGCAGCTTAGTCTCGGCGAACACCGGGGAGCTGTTTTTT. This encodes CASSLVSANTGELFF.

The chain recombines TRBV5-1 with TRBJ2-1, with 9 bases matching TRBD1. This CDR3 is 13 amino acids long. J gave up 9 bases and V 8 bases, and 9 bases lay outside the gene matches. CDR1 and CDR2 from the germline V gene are SGHRS and YFSETQ. The CDR3: CASRDREEGEQFF. In DNA, the CDR3 is TGCGCCAGTAGGGACAGGGAAGAGGGTGAGCAGTTCTTC.

A word on this clone: The same CDR3 arises from other DNA sequences in this sample as well. This chain links TRBV6-5 with TRBJ2-3; TRBD2 matches at 8 bases. The V and J ends lost 8 bases and 6 bases, in that order; junction bases with no gene match: 7. Germline CDR1 MNHEY, CDR2 SVGAGI. This CDR3 spans 13 amino acids. The CDR3 DNA follows: TGTGCCAGCCGCCGGGAGGGGGGGGATACGCAGTATTTT. Its protein is CASRREGGDTQYF.

This chain joins TRBV5-8 and TRBJ2-1; 7 positions match TRBD1. V lost 4 bases to trimming and J lost 8 bases; unmatched junction nucleotides: 9. Per the germline V gene, CDR1 is SGHTS and CDR2 is YDEGEE. The CDR3 covers 14 residues. CDR3 region: CASSPMTGSDEQFF. The CDR3, as DNA: TGTGCCAGCAGCCCAATGACAGGGAGCGATGAGCAGTTCTTC.

The V gene is TRBV6-5, the J gene TRBJ1-2; 7 bases align to TRBD1. The CDR3 runs to 12 residues. Germline CDR1 and CDR2: MNHEY and SVGAGI. The V segment lost 11 bases and the J segment 7 bases; nucleotides outside the gene matches: 10. CDR3 sequence (DNA): TGTGCCTGTGTCAGCAGGGGGTTTGGCTACACCTTC. It specifies CACVSRGFGYTF.

The CDR3 DNA reads TGTGCCAGTAGTATAACCGGGACAGACACCGGGGAGCTGTTTTTT. This codes for CASSITGTDTGELFF. The genes are TRBV19 and TRBJ2-2; 7 bases are shared with TRBD1. The germline V gene has CDR1 LNHDA and CDR2 SQIVND (reference sequence). The CDR3 covers 15 residues. Trimming at V came to 2 bases and at J to 3 bases, leaving 3 bases not matched to a gene. Full variable domain (remainder filled in from reference TRBV19 and TRBJ2-2): DGGITQSPKYLFRKEGQNVTLSCEQNLNHDAMYWYRQDPGQGLRLIYYSQIVNDFQKGDIAEGYSVSREKKESFPLTVTSAQKNPTAFYLCASSITGTDTGELFFGEGSRLTVL.